A selection of T cell receptor beta chains follows, all from one sample in a study of T-cell memory formation after mild COVID-19. TCRdb analysed the 5' RACE reads with MiXCR anew, one entry per CDR3 protein. The sample records hundreds of thousands of distinct CDR3 sequences, roughly 20% being singletons. The sample taken for sequencing was PBMCs or a T cell subset sorted from them (not recorded which). These receptors all come from an adult woman who had mild COVID-19 (a few samples of this study predate the infection). Cell type and time point are not known. Each CDR3 is given with its conserved first and last residue. D genes are given only for firm matches. Size is stated for part of the rows, as once, few or many counts, or as a class when the clone is expanded.

v_call	d_call	j_call	cdr3_length	clone_size	cdr3_nt	cdr3_aa
TRBV30	-	TRBJ1-6	17	-	TGTGCCTGGAGTAGGAGCCGCACGAGCTCCTATAATTCACCCCTCCACTTT	CAWSRSRTSSYNSPLHF
TRBV25-1	-	TRBJ2-1	17	-	TGTGCCAGCAGTGAGATTAACGGGGTTAGCTCCTACAATGAGCAGTTCTTC	CASSEINGVSSYNEQFF
TRBV19	-	TRBJ2-7	14	-	TGTGCCAGTAGTATAAAGGAGGGTCCATACGAGCAGTACTTC	CASSIKEGPYEQYF
TRBV12-3/TRBV12-4	-	TRBJ2-3	14	-	TGTGCCAGCATCCCCAGACAGGCCTCAGATACGCAGTATTTT	CASIPRQASDTQYF
TRBV4-1	-	TRBJ1-2	15	-	TGCGCCAGCAGCCAAAATCCGGGCAGGGCCTATGGCTACACCTTC	CASSQNPGRAYGYTF
TRBV5-1	TRBD1	TRBJ1-2	14	many	TGCGCCAGCAGCTTGGGACAGGGAGCTTATGGCTACACCTTC	CASSLGQGAYGYTF
TRBV12-3/TRBV12-4	TRBD2	TRBJ2-7	17	many	TGTGCCAGCAGCCCAAGGACTAGCGGGATTATCACCTACGAGCAGTACTTC	CASSPRTSGIITYEQYF
TRBV29-1	TRBD2	TRBJ2-3	14	many	TGCAGCGTTGAAGGACTAGCGGGAGGAGATACGCAGTATTTT	CSVEGLAGGDTQYF
TRBV4-2	-	TRBJ2-1	17	-	TGTGCCAGCAGCCAAGATGTAAGGACAGCGGGGTACAATGAGCAGTTCTTC	CASSQDVRTAGYNEQFF
TRBV20-1	-	TRBJ2-7	13	-	TGCAGTGGCGGGAACGGGCTCTCCTACGAGCAGTACTTC	CSGGNGLSYEQYF
TRBV7-9	TRBD1	TRBJ2-3	15	-	TGTGCCAGCAGCTCCGGGACAGGGGGCTTAGATACGCAGTATTTT	CASSSGTGGLDTQYF
TRBV28	TRBD1	TRBJ1-2	16	-	TGTGCCAGCAGTCCCCGGGACAGGGTAGTGGGCTATGGCTACACCTTC	CASSPRDRVVGYGYTF
TRBV25-1	-	TRBJ2-7	14	-	TGTGCCAGCAGTGAAGAGAGGGGGGTCTACGAGCAGTACTTC	CASSEERGVYEQYF
TRBV3-1	-	TRBJ2-5	15	-	TGTGCCAGCAGCCAAGAATCAGGGAATTCGGAGACCCAGTACTTC	CASSQESGNSETQYF
TRBV5-6	-	TRBJ2-7	13	-	TGTGCCAGCAGCCCTCAGGGGATCTACGAGCAGTACTTC	CASSPQGIYEQYF
TRBV7-3	-	TRBJ2-1	16	-	TGTGCCAGCAGCTTAACGAGACAGGCCGGCTACAATGAGCAGTTCTTC	CASSLTRQAGYNEQFF
TRBV7-2	-	TRBJ1-6	15	-	TGTGCCAGCAGCTTTTCAGGGTCCTATAATTCACCCCTCCACTTT	CASSFSGSYNSPLHF
TRBV24-1	-	TRBJ1-2	17	-	TGTGCCACCAGTGAGGGCGCCGCTGCAACCCCCAACTATGGCTACACCTTC	CATSEGAAATPNYGYTF
TRBV13	TRBD2	TRBJ2-7	18	-	TGTGCCAGCAGCCAGACGGGACTAGCGGGTAGGAGCTCCTACGAGCAGTACTTC	CASSQTGLAGRSSYEQYF
TRBV4-1	-	TRBJ2-1	19	-	TGCGCCAGCAGCCAAGAGTTCGCCACAGGCCAAAGCTCCTACAATGAGCAGTTCTTC	CASSQEFATGQSSYNEQFF
TRBV24-1	-	TRBJ2-2	17	-	TGTGCCACCAGTGATTTGTGGCAGGGCACTAACACCGGGGAGCTGTTTTTT	CATSDLWQGTNTGELFF
TRBV6-5	-	TRBJ1-5	14	few	TGTGCCAGCAGTTTCCGAGGGGGAAATCAGCCCCAGCATTTT	CASSFRGGNQPQHF
TRBV11-2	TRBD1	TRBJ2-7	16	few	TGTGCCACTAGGACACTACGACAGGGGGCTGGTTACGAGCAGTACTTC	CATRTLRQGAGYEQYF
TRBV25-1	-	TRBJ2-5	11	many	TGTGCCAGCAGTGTGGGGGAGACCCAGTACTTC	CASSVGETQYF
TRBV9	-	TRBJ2-3	15	few	TGTGCCAGCAGCGGCTCAGAGGGGGGCTGGAATACGCAGTATTTT	CASSGSEGGWNTQYF
TRBV12-3/TRBV12-4	TRBD2	TRBJ2-1	15	many	TGTGCCAGCAGTTTAGGAGATCGGGAGGGCGGTGAGCAGTTCTTC	CASSLGDREGGEQFF
TRBV7-9	TRBD1	TRBJ1-1	15	-	TGTGCCAGCAGAAAGGGACAGGGGGGCGTCACTGAAGCTTTCTTT	CASRKGQGGVTEAFF
TRBV7-9	-	TRBJ2-1	14	-	TGTGCCAGCAGCTTAGTACAGGGAGGGAATGAGCAGTTCTTC	CASSLVQGGNEQFF
TRBV29-1	-	TRBJ1-4	14	-	TGCAGCGTTGAAGAGCTGGCAACTAATGAAAAACTGTTTTTT	CSVEELATNEKLFF
TRBV12-3/TRBV12-4	-	TRBJ2-5	13	few	TGTGCCAGCAGACCCTACGGGCAAGAGACCCAGTACTTC	CASRPYGQETQYF
TRBV5-1	TRBD1	TRBJ1-4	16	few	TGCGCCAGCAGCTCGGACAGGGTAGGAACTAATGAAAAACTGTTTTTT	CASSSDRVGTNEKLFF
TRBV7-2	TRBD2	TRBJ2-1	17	-	TGTGCCAGCAGCTTCGTAAGGGGGACTAGCGTATACAATGAGCAGTTCTTC	CASSFVRGTSVYNEQFF
TRBV12-3/TRBV12-4	TRBD2	TRBJ2-4	15	-	TGTGCCAGCAGTCTAGCGGGGGGGCCTGGAAACATTCAGTACTTC	CASSLAGGPGNIQYF
TRBV3-1	TRBD2	TRBJ2-1	16	-	TGTGCCAGCAGCCAAGTACTAGCGGGTTCCTACAATGAGCAGTTCTTC	CASSQVLAGSYNEQFF
TRBV20-1	-	TRBJ2-7	12	few	TGCAGTGCTGGCGGGACTTCCTACGAGCAGTACTTC	CSAGGTSYEQYF
TRBV7-9	-	TRBJ2-7	16	few	TGTGCCAGCAGCCAAGGGGTGGCAGCAACAGCCTACGAGCAGTACTTC	CASSQGVAATAYEQYF
TRBV19	TRBD2	TRBJ2-1	15	-	TGTGCCAGCCAGGACAGCGGGGGAGGCTACAATGAGCAGTTCTTC	CASQDSGGGYNEQFF
TRBV4-3	TRBD2	TRBJ2-7	15	few	TGCGCCAGCAGACACGGGACTAGCGGGACCTCCGAGCAGTACTTC	CASRHGTSGTSEQYF
TRBV11-2	-	TRBJ2-5	15	few	TGTGCCAGCAGCTTAGTTCAGGGGATCCAAGAGACCCAGTACTTC	CASSLVQGIQETQYF
TRBV7-9	-	TRBJ1-1	14	few	TGTGCCAGCCAGGCCCTGACAGCGAACACTGAAGCTTTCTTT	CASQALTANTEAFF
TRBV3-1	-	TRBJ2-5	14	few	TGTGCCAGCAGCCAAGCCCATCGGGAAGAGACCCAGTACTTC	CASSQAHREETQYF
TRBV5-1	-	TRBJ2-5	15	-	TGCGCCAGCAGCTTGGTGGGACAAACAAGGGAGACCCAGTACTTC	CASSLVGQTRETQYF
TRBV5-5	-	TRBJ2-7	16	-	TGTGCCAGCAGCTTATTATCCGGGACAACTTCCTACGAGCAGTACTTC	CASSLLSGTTSYEQYF
TRBV7-9	-	TRBJ2-5	14	-	TGTGCCAGCAGCTCCTCGGGGGCTGGTGAGACCCAGTACTTC	CASSSSGAGETQYF
TRBV7-2	TRBD2	TRBJ2-1	16	-	TGTGCCAGCAGCTTAGGGCCGCCTAGCGGGAGGACTGAGCAGTTCTTC	CASSLGPPSGRTEQFF